This T cell receptor (beta chain) was identified in a study of control samples from healthy donors and cancer patients. Germline-derived CDR1 and CDR2 are KGHDR and SFDVKD. CDR3 length: 17 residues. Generated by immunoSEQ multiplex PCR, the TCRdb table keeps only in-frame clones and is missing some. The sample contains 70,000 or so clones, 84% of which appear only once. A remark on this clone: One end of the junction varies from germline; a read error may be responsible.

The chain uses TRBV24-1 and TRBJ2-2; 10 nucleotides agree with TRBD1. The sample taken for sequencing was PBMCs. This TCR came from a woman aged 45-59 years with lung cancer. The CDR3 loop reads CATSAPGQGKPTGKLFF. The CDR3 coding sequence is TGTGCCACCAGTGCTCCGGGACAGGGGAAACCCACCGGGAAGCTGTTTTTT.